This is a list of T cell receptor beta chains from one sample in a study of T cells in Graves' hyperthyroidism and ophthalmopathy. TCRdb fed the multiplex PCR reads into MiXCR, producing one record per CDR3 protein. The sample lists about 560,000 distinct CDR3 sequences, 15% to 20% occurring once. Sequenced sample: blood. All receptors derive from a woman between 18 and 29 years old with Graves' hyperthyroidism. CDR3s leave out the opening cysteine and the closing phenylalanine or tryptophan. Fields, in order: J gene, CDR3 length, V gene, CDR3 protein.

J gene: TRBJ2-1; CDR3 length: 15; V gene: TRBV25-1; CDR3 protein: ASSARLAGSSYNEQF
J gene: TRBJ2-1; CDR3 length: 13; V gene: TRBV9; CDR3 protein: ASSAGRGVGNEQF
J gene: TRBJ2-3; CDR3 length: 14; V gene: TRBV4-2; CDR3 protein: ASSPPGRGDGDTQY
J gene: TRBJ1-2; CDR3 length: 14; V gene: TRBV3-1; CDR3 protein: ASSQGGQGFNYGYT
J gene: TRBJ1-6; CDR3 length: 11; V gene: TRBV6-1; CDR3 protein: ASTRGQNSPLH
J gene: TRBJ1-6; CDR3 length: 13; V gene: TRBV5-5; CDR3 protein: ASSGGISYNSPLH
J gene: TRBJ2-3; CDR3 length: 11; V gene: TRBV2; CDR3 protein: ASWPGRTDTQY
J gene: TRBJ2-2; CDR3 length: 14; V gene: TRBV5-5; CDR3 protein: ASSLAIRGQDGELF
J gene: TRBJ2-7; CDR3 length: 13; V gene: TRBV6-1; CDR3 protein: ASRRPRTGTYEQY
J gene: TRBJ1-2; CDR3 length: 16; V gene: TRBV12-3/TRBV12-4; CDR3 protein: ASSLAQDRGISNYGYT
J gene: TRBJ2-5; CDR3 length: 12; V gene: TRBV28; CDR3 protein: ASSSDRTIGAQY
J gene: TRBJ2-4; CDR3 length: 13; V gene: TRBV7-9; CDR3 protein: ASSLGRQWANIQY
J gene: TRBJ2-3; CDR3 length: 14; V gene: TRBV6-5; CDR3 protein: ASSYFSFASTDTQY
J gene: TRBJ2-2; CDR3 length: 12; V gene: TRBV20-1; CDR3 protein: SARLAGAAGELF
J gene: TRBJ2-5; CDR3 length: 13; V gene: TRBV5-1; CDR3 protein: ASSPRGGGGETQY